This T cell receptor beta chain was recovered during a study of T cell responses to AZD1222 COVID-19 vaccine. Findings and caveats of the study: Spike was spanned by vaccine-associated CD4 TCRs, with dominance at 160-218 and 743-854. Reportedly, nearly half of unique spike TCRs recognized epitopes outside B.1.351/B.1.1.7 mutations. A rise in Spike-specific TCR breadth and depth followed two AZD1222 doses. It should be noted that donors were predominantly white British and more often female, and clonal diversity was possibly underestimated.

Concerning this clone: Its target is unknown.

Germline values: CDR1 MGHRA, CDR2 YSYEKL. The CDR3 is made up of 15 amino acids. The V and J ends lost 1 base and 6 bases, in that order; junction bases with no gene match: 6. Some clones are missing from TCRdb's copy, which holds only in-frame ones; the method was immunoSEQ multiplex PCR. The table lists 65,000 to 70,000 clones, about 88% of them singletons. The clonotype originates from an adult in good health. V usage is TRBV4-1 and J usage is TRBJ1-5, with 7 bases matching TRBD1. The sequences come from peripheral blood, collected on day 0 of AZD1222 vaccination. The CDR3, as DNA: TGCGCCAGCAGCCAAGTGACCCAGGGGGGTCAGCCCCAGCATTTT. Residues: CASSQVTQGGQPQHF.